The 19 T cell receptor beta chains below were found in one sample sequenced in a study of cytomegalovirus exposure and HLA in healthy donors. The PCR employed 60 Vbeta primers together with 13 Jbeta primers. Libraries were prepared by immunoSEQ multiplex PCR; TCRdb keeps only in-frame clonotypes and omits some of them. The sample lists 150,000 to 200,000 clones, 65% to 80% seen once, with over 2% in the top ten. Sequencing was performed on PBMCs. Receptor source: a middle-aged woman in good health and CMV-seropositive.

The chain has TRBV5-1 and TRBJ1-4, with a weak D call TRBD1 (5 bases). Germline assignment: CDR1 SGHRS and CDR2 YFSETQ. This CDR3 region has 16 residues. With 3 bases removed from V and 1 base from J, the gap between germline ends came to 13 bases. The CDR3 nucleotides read TGCGCCAGCAGCTCCCAGATCGGGGGAACTAATGAAAAACTGTTTTTT. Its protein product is CASSSQIGGTNEKLFF. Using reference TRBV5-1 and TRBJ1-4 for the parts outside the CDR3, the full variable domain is KAGVTQTPRYLIKTRGQQVTLSCSPISGHRSVSWYQQTPGQGLQFLFEYFSETQRNKGNFPGRFSGRQFSNSRSEMNVSTLELGDSALYLCASSSQIGGTNEKLFFGSGTQLSVL.

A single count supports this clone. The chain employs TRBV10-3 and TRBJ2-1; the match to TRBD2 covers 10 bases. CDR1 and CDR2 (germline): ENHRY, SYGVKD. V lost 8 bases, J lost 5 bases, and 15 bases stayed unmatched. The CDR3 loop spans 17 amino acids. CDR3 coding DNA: TGTGCCATCGGTGGGGCACAGGGAAGCGGGGGGGACAATGAGCAGTTCTTC. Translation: CAIGGAQGSGGDNEQFF.

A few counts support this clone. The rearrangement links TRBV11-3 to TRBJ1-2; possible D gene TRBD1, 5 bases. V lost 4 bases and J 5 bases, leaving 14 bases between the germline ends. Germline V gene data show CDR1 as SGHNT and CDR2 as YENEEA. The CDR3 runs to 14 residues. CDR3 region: CASSSTTAQYGYTF. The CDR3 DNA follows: TGTGCCAGCAGCTCGACGACAGCTCAATATGGCTACACCTTC.

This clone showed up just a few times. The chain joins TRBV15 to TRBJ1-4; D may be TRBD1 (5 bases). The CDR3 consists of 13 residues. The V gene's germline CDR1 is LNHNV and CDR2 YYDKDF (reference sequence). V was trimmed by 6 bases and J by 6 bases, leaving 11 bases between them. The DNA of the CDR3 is TGTGCCACCAGTTCGGGGGATTATGAAAAACTGTTTTTT. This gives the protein CATSSGDYEKLFF.

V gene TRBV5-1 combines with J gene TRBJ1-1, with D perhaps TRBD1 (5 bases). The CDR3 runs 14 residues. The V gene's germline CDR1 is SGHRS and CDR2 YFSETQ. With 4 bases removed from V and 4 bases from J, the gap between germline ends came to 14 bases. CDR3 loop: CASSPTRGVTEAFF. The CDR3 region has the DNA TGCGCCAGCAGCCCCACCCGGGGGGTCACTGAAGCTTTCTTT. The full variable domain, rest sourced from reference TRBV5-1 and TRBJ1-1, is KAGVTQTPRYLIKTRGQQVTLSCSPISGHRSVSWYQQTPGQGLQFLFEYFSETQRNKGNFPGRFSGRQFSNSRSEMNVSTLELGDSALYLCASSPTRGVTEAFFGQGTRLTVV.

DNA of the CDR3: TGTGCCAGCACCCGGGGGGGAGGAAACACCATATATTTT. Translation: CASTRGGGNTIYF. The chain couples TRBV6-5 to TRBJ1-3, with D possibly matching TRBD1 (5 bases). CDR3 length: 13 residues. V shed 7 bases and J shed 4 bases, with 11 bases lying between them. Germline loops: CDR1 MNHEY, CDR2 SVGAGI.

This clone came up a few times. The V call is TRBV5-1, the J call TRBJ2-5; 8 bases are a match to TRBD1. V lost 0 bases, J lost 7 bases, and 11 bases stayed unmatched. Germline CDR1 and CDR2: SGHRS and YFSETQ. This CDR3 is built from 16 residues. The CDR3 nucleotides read TGCGCCAGCAGCTTGGAGGGGACAGGCGCTCACGGGACCCAGTACTTC. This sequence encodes CASSLEGTGAHGTQYF.

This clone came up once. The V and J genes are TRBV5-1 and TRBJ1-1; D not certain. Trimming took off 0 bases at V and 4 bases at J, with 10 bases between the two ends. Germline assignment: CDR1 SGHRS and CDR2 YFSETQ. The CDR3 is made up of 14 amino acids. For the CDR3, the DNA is TGCGCCAGCAGCTTGGCAGGCTTGGGCACTGAAGCTTTCTTT. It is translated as CASSLAGLGTEAFF.

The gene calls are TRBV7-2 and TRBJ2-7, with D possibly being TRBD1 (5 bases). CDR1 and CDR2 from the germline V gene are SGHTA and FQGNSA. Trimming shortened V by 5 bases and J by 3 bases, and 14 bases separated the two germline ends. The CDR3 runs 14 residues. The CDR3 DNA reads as TGTGCCAGCAGCCCCAACCCCCAGGGCTACGAGCAGTACTTC. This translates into CASSPNPQGYEQYF.

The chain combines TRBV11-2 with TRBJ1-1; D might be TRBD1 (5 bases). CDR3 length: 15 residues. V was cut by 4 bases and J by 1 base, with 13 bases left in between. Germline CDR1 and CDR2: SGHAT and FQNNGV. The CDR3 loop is CASSYDDRTNTEAFF. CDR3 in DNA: TGTGCCAGCAGCTACGATGACAGAACGAACACTGAAGCTTTCTTT.

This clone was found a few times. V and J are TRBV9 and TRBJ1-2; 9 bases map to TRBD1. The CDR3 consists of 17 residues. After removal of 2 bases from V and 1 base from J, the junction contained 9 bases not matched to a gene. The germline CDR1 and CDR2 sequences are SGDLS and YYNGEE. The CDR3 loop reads CASSVGQGQNLNYGYTF. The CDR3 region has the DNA TGTGCCAGCAGCGTCGGACAGGGGCAGAACCTTAACTATGGCTACACCTTC.

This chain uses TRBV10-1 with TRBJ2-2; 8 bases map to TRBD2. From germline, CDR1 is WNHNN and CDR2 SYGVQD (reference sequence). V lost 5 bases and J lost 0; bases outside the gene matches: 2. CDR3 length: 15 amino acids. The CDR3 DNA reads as TGCGCCAGCAGTTTAGCGGGGTCGAACACCGGGGAGCTGTTTTTT. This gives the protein CASSLAGSNTGELFF.

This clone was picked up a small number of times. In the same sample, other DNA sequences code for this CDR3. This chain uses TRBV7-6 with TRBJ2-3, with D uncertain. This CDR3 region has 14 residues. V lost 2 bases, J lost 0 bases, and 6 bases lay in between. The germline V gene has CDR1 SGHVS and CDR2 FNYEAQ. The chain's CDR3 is CASSLLESTDTQYF. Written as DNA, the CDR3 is TGTGCCAGCAGCTTACTAGAGAGCACAGATACGCAGTATTTT.

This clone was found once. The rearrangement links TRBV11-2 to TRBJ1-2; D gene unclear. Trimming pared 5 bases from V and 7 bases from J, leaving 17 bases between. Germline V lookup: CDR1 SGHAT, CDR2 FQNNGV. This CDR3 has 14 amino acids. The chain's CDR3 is CASSPLTGMRGYTF. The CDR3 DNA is TGTGCCAGCAGCCCCCTTACGGGGATGCGTGGCTACACCTTC. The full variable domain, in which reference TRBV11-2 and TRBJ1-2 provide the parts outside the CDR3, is EAGVAQSPRYKIIEKRQSVAFWCNPISGHATLYWYQQILGQGPKLLIQFQNNGVVDDSQLPKDRFSAERLKGVDSTLKIQPAKLEDSAVYLCASSPLTGMRGYTFGSGTRLTVV.

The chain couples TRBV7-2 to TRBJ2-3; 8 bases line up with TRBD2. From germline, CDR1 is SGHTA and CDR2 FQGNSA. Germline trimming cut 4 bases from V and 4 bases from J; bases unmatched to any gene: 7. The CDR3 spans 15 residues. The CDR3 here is CASSSRGGRADTQYF. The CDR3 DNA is TGTGCCAGCAGCTCTCGGGGGGGGCGGGCAGATACGCAGTATTTT.

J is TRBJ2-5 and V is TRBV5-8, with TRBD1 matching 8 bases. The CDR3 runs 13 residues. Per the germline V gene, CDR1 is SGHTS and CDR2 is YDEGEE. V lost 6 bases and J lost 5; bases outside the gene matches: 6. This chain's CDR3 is CASIAGGWETQYF. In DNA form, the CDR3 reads TGTGCCAGCATAGCAGGGGGCTGGGAGACCCAGTACTTC.

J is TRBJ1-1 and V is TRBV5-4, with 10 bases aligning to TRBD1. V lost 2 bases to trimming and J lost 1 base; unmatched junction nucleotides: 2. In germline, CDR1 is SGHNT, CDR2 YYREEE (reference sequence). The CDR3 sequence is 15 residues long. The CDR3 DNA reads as TGTGCCAGCAGCTTTGACAGGGGGCGGAACACTGAAGCTTTCTTT. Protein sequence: CASSFDRGRNTEAFF.

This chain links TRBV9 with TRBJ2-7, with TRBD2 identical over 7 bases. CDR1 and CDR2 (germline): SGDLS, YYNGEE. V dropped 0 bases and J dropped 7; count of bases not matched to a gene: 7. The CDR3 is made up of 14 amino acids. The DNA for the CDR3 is TGTGCCAGCAGCGTAGTGTCGGTGGGGGGGGAGCAGTACTTC. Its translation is CASSVVSVGGEQYF.

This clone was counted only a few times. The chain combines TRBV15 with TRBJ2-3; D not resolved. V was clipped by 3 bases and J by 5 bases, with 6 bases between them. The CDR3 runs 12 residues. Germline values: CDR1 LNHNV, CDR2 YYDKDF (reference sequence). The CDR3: CATSSYLDTQYF. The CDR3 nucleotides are TGTGCCACCAGCAGCTACTTAGATACGCAGTATTTT.